This TCR beta chain was found in a study of T cells in Graves' hyperthyroidism and ophthalmopathy. Amplification yielded TCR beta CDR3 regions, with RNA transcripts as the source. In the first-round RT-PCR of the TCR CDR3, the HTBI primer set was used. Each CDR3 protein is one row after TCRdb ran MiXCR on the multiplex PCR reads. The data show under 350,000 distinct CDR3 sequences, over 15% seen once. At least 3 on the Clinical Activity Score was recorded for ophthalmopathy patients, who also had NOSPECS grade at least 4 and duration under 3 months. Exclusions: uncontrolled infection, other autoimmune disease, pregnancy, lactation. Diagnoses rested on clinical symptoms, serum thyroxine and TRAb, thyroid ultrasound and orbital computed tomography. Germline values: CDR1 SGHRS, CDR2 YFSETQ. This CDR3 has 15 amino acids. Trimming took 0 bases from V and 0 from J, leaving 6 bases between them. This clonotype was picked up a small number of times.

The specimen sequenced was blood. The rearrangement joins TRBV5-1 to TRBJ1-4; the D is unclear. The receptor was isolated from a woman aged 55-69 years with Graves' ophthalmopathy. Written as DNA, the CDR3 is TGCGCCAGCAGCTTGGTCACGGCAACTAATGAAAAACTGTTTTTT. Protein: CASSLVTATNEKLFF. Full variable domain (rest looked up from reference TRBV5-1 and TRBJ1-4): KAGVTQTPRYLIKTRGQQVTLSCSPISGHRSVSWYQQTPGQGLQFLFEYFSETQRNKGNFPGRFSGRQFSNSRSEMNVSTLELGDSALYLCASSLVTATNEKLFFGSGTQLSVL.